The 16 T cell receptor beta chains listed next were all sequenced from one sample in a study of T cells in Graves' hyperthyroidism and ophthalmopathy. Amplification targeted TCR beta CDR3 regions from RNA transcripts. With the HTBI primer set, the TCR CDR3 went through a first round of RT-PCR. TCRdb used MiXCR to reprocess the multiplex PCR reads, holding one entry per CDR3 protein. This table has fewer than 900,000 distinct CDR3 sequences, roughly 15% appearing once. Material: blood. The origin of the receptors is a man aged 18-30 years with Graves' hyperthyroidism.

This clonotype was seen a few times. The V call is TRBV30, the J call TRBJ2-1; 11 positions agree with TRBD2. This CDR3 region has 13 residues. With V trimmed by 8 bases and J by 9 bases, 9 bases remained unmatched. CDR1 and CDR2 (germline): GTSNPN, SVGIG (reference sequence). CDR3 loop: CARGGLAGGEQFF. CDR3 DNA sequence: TGTGCCCGTGGAGGGCTAGCGGGAGGTGAGCAGTTCTTC.

This clonotype was seen many times. The rearrangement links TRBV28 to TRBJ1-2, with D perhaps matching TRBD1 (6 bases). Germline lookup yields CDR1 MDHEN and CDR2 SYDVKM. The CDR3 has 16 amino acids. V was trimmed by 3 bases and J by 4 bases, leaving 18 bases between them. CDR3 bases: TGTGCCAGCAGTTTCCAGGGGACACTAGGGATCTATGGCTACACCTTC. Translating gives CASSFQGTLGIYGYTF.

The table lists this clonotype with a few counts. The CDR3, as DNA: TGTGCCAGCAGCCCGGTTAATGTCCAAGAGACCCAGTACTTC. Its translation is CASSPVNVQETQYF. The genes are TRBV7-9 and TRBJ2-5; D call uncertain. CDR3 length: 14 amino acids. Trimming stripped 5 bases from V and 1 base from J, with 11 bases between. The germline V gene encodes CDR1 SEHNR and CDR2 FQNEAQ (reference sequence). The full variable domain, completed using reference TRBV7-9 and TRBJ2-5, is DTGVSQNPRHKITKRGQNVTFRCDPISEHNRLYWYRQTLGQGPEFLTYFQNEAQLEKSRLLSDRFSAERPKGSFSTLEIQRTEQGDSAMYLCASSPVNVQETQYFGPGTRLLVL.

This clonotype was observed at least ten times. The chain has TRBV3-1 and TRBJ2-1, with D possibly matching TRBD1 (6 bases). With 8 bases removed from V and 11 bases from J, the gap between germline ends came to 28 bases. The germline V gene has CDR1 LGHDT and CDR2 YNNKEL (reference sequence). This CDR3 is 16 amino acids long. This CDR3 is CASGNPGAGIEGKQFF. CDR3 nucleotides: TGTGCCAGCGGCAACCCAGGGGCAGGGATAGAGGGAAAGCAGTTCTTC.

This clonotype was detected many times. This chain joins TRBV20-1 and TRBJ2-3; D is uncertain. Trimming pared 3 bases from V and 4 bases from J, leaving 14 bases between. The germline V gene encodes CDR1 DFQATT and CDR2 SNEGSKA (reference sequence). CDR3 length: 14 amino acids. The CDR3 protein is CSASARIRADTQYF. CDR3 DNA sequence: TGCAGTGCTAGTGCCCGGATCCGGGCAGATACGCAGTATTTT.

Worth noting for this clonotype: A junction boundary mismatches the germline segment, possibly from a read error. This chain connects TRBV19 to TRBJ2-7; the D gene is possibly TRBD1 (5 bases). Germline-derived CDR1 and CDR2 are LNHDA and SQIVND (reference sequence). This CDR3 comprises 12 residues. CDR3 DNA: TGTGGCAGTAGGGGATCCTCCTACGAGCAGTACTTC. Protein: CGSRGSSYEQYF.

This clonotype was recorded a few times. This chain links TRBV5-1 with TRBJ2-5; the D is unclear. This CDR3 has 13 amino acids. Germline loops: CDR1 SGHRS, CDR2 YFSETQ. The V end lost 0 bases, the J end lost 5 bases, and 8 bases lay between the germline ends. This CDR3 is CASSLGPTETQYF. The DNA for the CDR3 is TGCGCCAGCAGCTTGGGGCCCACGGAGACCCAGTACTTC.

The chain joins TRBV10-1 to TRBJ1-2; D not resolved. From germline, CDR1 is WNHNN and CDR2 SYGVQD (reference sequence). V was pared by 0 bases and J by 7 bases, with 9 bases between. This CDR3 has 13 residues. The CDR3 loop is CASSESLRSGYTF. CDR3 coding DNA: TGCGCCAGCAGTGAGTCACTGCGGAGTGGCTACACCTTC.

The table lists this clonotype with many counts. This sequence joins TRBV11-1 and TRBJ2-7, with 8 bases matching TRBD1. Germline-derived CDR1 and CDR2 are SGHAT and FQDESV (reference sequence). The CDR3 totals 14 residues. Germline trimming cut 5 bases from V and 7 bases from J; bases unmatched to any gene: 10. Written as DNA, the CDR3 is TGTGCCAGCAGCCGCGGACAGGGCCCTGAGGAGCAGTACTTC. It specifies CASSRGQGPEEQYF.

This clonotype was counted a few times. The V and J genes are TRBV10-3 and TRBJ1-2; 9 bases agree with TRBD1. Germline loops: CDR1 ENHRY, CDR2 SYGVKD. Trimming at V came to 7 bases and at J to 6 bases, leaving 6 bases not matched to a gene. CDR3 size: 13 residues. The CDR3 here is CAINLQGADGYTF. The CDR3 nucleotides are TGTGCCATCAACTTACAGGGGGCCGATGGCTACACCTTC.

This clonotype was found many times. The J gene is TRBJ1-3, the V gene TRBV28, with D hard to call. CDR3 length: 15 residues. Germline assignment: CDR1 MDHEN and CDR2 SYDVKM. With 2 bases removed from V and 0 bases from J, the gap between germline ends came to 8 bases. In nucleotides, the CDR3 is TGTGCCAGCAGTTTAATCCGAAGCTCTGGAAACACCATATATTTT. Its translation: CASSLIRSSGNTIYF.

The chain has TRBV5-1 and TRBJ1-1; possibly TRBD1 for D (5 bases). From germline, CDR1 is SGHRS and CDR2 YFSETQ. V was pared by 2 bases and J by 2 bases, with 10 bases between. The CDR3 length is 14 residues. The CDR3 spells CASSFPDRNTEAFF. Written as DNA, the CDR3 is TGCGCCAGCAGCTTCCCCGACAGAAACACTGAAGCTTTCTTT.

This rearrangement joins TRBV7-2 to TRBJ1-2, with 7 bases identical to TRBD1. The germline gives CDR1 SGHTA, CDR2 FQGNSA. The CDR3 runs 16 residues. With 5 bases clipped from V and 0 bases from J, the junction kept 9 bases outside the gene matches. In nucleotides, the CDR3 is TGTGCCAGCAGCCGACAGGGTTCAGGGTCTAACTATGGCTACACCTTC. Protein product: CASSRQGSGSNYGYTF.

Ten or more counts support this clonotype. The gene calls are TRBV5-1 and TRBJ2-2; 12 nucleotides line up with TRBD2. Germline CDR1 reads SGHRS; CDR2 reads YFSETQ. V lost 4 bases, J lost 6 bases, and 7 bases stayed unmatched. The CDR3 contains 16 residues. This chain's CDR3 is CASSPRLAGASGELFF. The DNA for the CDR3 is TGCGCCAGCAGCCCGCGACTAGCGGGAGCCTCCGGGGAGCTGTTTTTT.

The genes are TRBV5-1 and TRBJ2-5, with D unresolved. CDR1 SGHRS and CDR2 YFSETQ come from the germline V gene. CDR3 length equals 14 residues. Trimming left V 0 bases short and J 3 bases short, with 9 bases between. This CDR3 is CASSLEAMEETQYF. CDR3 sequence (DNA): TGCGCCAGCAGCTTGGAGGCTATGGAAGAGACCCAGTACTTC.

V usage is TRBV13 and J usage is TRBJ2-7; 7 bases fit TRBD2. V was clipped by 5 bases and J by 9 bases; unmatched bases: 16. The CDR3 consists of 15 residues. The germline gives CDR1 PRHDT, CDR2 FYEKMQ (reference sequence). CDR3 loop: CASSPRLALKERQYF. The CDR3 DNA reads as TGTGCCAGCAGCCCCCGACTAGCCTTAAAGGAAAGGCAGTACTTC.